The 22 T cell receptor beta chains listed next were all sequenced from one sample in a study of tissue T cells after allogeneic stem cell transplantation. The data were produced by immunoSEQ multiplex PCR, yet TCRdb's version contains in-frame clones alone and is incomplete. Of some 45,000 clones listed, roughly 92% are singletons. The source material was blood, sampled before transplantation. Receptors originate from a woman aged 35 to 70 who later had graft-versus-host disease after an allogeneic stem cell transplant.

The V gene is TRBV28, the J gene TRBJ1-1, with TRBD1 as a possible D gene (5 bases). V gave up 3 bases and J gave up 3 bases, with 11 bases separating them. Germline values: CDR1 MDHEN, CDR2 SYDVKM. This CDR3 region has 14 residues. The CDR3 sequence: CASSFGGTHTEAFF. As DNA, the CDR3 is TGTGCCAGCAGTTTCGGGGGAACACACACTGAAGCTTTCTTT.

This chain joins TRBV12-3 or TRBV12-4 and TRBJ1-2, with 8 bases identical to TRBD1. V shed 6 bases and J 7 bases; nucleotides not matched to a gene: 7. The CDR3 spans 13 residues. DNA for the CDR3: TGTGCCAGCAGGACGGCAGGGGGCGGTGGCTACACCTTC. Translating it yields CASRTAGGGGYTF.

CDR3 nucleotide sequence: TGTGCCAGCAGCCCTCGGCGGGCTGGGATGGATGAGCAGTTCTTC. Amino acid sequence: CASSPRRAGMDEQFF. The chain employs TRBV7-2 and TRBJ2-1; D might be TRBD2 (5 bases). Trimming stripped 5 bases from V and 8 bases from J, with 19 bases between. The germline CDR1 and CDR2 sequences are SGHTA and FQGNSA. This CDR3 is 15 amino acids long.

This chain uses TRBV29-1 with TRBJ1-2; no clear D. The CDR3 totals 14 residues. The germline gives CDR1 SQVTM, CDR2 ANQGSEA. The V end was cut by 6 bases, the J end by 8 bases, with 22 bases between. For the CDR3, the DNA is TGCAGCGTGTACCTAGGAGGCCGCTCGAGAGGCTACACCTTC. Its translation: CSVYLGGRSRGYTF.

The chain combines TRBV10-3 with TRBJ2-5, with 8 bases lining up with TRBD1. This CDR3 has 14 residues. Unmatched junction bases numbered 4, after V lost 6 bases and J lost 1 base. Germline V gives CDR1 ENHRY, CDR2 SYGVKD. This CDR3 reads CAIRRQGSQETQYF. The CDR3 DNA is TGTGCCATCAGGCGACAGGGGTCCCAAGAGACCCAGTACTTC.

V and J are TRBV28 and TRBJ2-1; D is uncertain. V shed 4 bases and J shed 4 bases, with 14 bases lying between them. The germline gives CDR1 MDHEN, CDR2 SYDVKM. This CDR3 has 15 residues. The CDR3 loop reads CASSSPGGNYNEQFF. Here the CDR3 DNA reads TGTGCCAGCAGTTCCCCAGGCGGAAATTACAATGAGCAGTTCTTC.

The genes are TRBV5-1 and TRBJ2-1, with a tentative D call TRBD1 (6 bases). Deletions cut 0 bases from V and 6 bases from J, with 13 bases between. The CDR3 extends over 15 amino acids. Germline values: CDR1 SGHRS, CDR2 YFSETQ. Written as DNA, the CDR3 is TGCGCCAGCAGCTTGGAGGGCAGGGACACCAATGAGCAGTTCTTC. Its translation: CASSLEGRDTNEQFF. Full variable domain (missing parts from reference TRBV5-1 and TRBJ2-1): KAGVTQTPRYLIKTRGQQVTLSCSPISGHRSVSWYQQTPGQGLQFLFEYFSETQRNKGNFPGRFSGRQFSNSRSEMNVSTLELGDSALYLCASSLEGRDTNEQFFGPGTRLTVL.

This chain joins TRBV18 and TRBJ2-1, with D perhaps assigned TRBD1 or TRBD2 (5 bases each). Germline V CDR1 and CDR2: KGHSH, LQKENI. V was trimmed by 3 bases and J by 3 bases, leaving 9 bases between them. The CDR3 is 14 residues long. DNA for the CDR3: TGTGCCAGCTCACCTTGGGACGACTACAATGAGCAGTTCTTC. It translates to CASSPWDDYNEQFF.

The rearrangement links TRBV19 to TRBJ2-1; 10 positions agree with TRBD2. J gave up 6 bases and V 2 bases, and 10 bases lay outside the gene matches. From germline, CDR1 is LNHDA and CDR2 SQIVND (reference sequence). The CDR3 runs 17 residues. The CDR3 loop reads CASSIRLAGEDFNEQFF. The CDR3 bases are TGTGCCAGTAGTATACGGCTAGCGGGAGAAGATTTCAATGAGCAGTTCTTC.

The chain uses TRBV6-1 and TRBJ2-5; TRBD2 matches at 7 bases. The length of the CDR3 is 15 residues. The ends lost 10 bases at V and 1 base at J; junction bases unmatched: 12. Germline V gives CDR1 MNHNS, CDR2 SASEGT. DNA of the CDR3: TGTGCCACCTCAATGCGGCGGGAGAGCCAAGAGACCCAGTACTTC. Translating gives CATSMRRESQETQYF.

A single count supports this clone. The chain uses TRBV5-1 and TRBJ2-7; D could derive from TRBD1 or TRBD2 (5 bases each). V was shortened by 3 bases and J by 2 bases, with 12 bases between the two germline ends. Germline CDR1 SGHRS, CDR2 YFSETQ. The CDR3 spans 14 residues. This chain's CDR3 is CASSSLSGPYEQYF. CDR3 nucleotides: TGCGCCAGCAGCTCCCTATCGGGACCCTACGAGCAGTACTTC.

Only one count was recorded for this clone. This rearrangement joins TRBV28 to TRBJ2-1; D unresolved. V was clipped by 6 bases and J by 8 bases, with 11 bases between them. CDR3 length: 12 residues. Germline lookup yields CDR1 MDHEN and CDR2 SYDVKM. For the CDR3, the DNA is TGTGCCAGCAGACCCTTAGCCCATGAGCAGTTCTTC. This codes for CASRPLAHEQFF.

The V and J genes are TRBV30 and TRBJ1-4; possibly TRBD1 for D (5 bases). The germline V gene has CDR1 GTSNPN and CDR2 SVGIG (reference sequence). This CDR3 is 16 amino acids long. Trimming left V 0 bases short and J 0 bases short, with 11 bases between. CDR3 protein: CAWSVPRGATNEKLFF. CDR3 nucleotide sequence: TGTGCCTGGAGTGTTCCTCGGGGGGCAACTAATGAAAAACTGTTTTTT.

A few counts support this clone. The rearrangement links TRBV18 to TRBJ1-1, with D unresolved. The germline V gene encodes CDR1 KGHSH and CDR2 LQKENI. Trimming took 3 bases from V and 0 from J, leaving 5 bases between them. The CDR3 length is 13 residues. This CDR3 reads CASSPDMNTEAFF. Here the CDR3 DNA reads TGTGCCAGCTCACCCGACATGAACACTGAAGCTTTCTTT.

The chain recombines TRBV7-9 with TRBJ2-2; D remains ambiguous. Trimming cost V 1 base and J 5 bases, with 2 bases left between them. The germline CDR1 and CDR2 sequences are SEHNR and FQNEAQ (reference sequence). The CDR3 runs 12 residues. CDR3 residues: CASSLGTGELFF. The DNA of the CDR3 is TGTGCCAGCAGCTTAGGGACCGGGGAGCTGTTTTTT.

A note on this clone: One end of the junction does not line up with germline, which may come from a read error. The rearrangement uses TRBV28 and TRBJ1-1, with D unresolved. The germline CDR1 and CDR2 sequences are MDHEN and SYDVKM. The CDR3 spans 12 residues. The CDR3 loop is CATSPMNTEAFF. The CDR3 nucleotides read TGTGCCACCAGTCCTATGAACACTGAAGCTTTCTTT.

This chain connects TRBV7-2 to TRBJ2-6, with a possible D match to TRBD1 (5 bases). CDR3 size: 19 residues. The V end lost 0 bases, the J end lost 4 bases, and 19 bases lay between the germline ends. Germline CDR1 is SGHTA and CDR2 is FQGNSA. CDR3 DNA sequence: TGTGCCAGCAGCTTAGCCCCTGGGGCCAAAGCCTTCGGGGCCAACGTCCTGACTTTC. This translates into CASSLAPGAKAFGANVLTF.

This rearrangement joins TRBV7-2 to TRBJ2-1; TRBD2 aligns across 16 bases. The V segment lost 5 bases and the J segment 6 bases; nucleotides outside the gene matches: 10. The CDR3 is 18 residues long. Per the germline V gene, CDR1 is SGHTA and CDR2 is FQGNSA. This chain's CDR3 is CASSRPGTSGRAANEQFF. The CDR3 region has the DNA TGTGCCAGCAGCCGTCCCGGGACTAGCGGGAGGGCCGCCAATGAGCAGTTCTTC.

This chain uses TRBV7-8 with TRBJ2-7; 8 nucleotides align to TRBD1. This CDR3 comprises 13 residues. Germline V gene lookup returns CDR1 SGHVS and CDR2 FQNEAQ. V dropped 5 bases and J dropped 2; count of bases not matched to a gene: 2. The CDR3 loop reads CASSATGAYEQYF. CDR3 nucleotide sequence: TGTGCCAGCAGCGCGACAGGGGCCTACGAGCAGTACTTC.

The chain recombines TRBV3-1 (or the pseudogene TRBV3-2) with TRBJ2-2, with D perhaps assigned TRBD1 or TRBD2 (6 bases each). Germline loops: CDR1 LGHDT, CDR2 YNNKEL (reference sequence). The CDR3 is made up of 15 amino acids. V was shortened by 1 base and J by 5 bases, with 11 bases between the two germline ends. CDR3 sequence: CASSQGGAQTGELFF. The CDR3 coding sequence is TGTGCCAGCAGCCAAGGGGGGGCGCAGACCGGGGAGCTGTTTTTT.

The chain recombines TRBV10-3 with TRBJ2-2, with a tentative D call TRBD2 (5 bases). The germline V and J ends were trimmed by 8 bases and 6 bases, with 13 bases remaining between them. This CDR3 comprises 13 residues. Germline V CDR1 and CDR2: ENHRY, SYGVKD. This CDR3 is CAIGRGESGELFF. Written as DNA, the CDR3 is TGTGCCATCGGCCGGGGAGAGTCCGGGGAGCTGTTTTTT.

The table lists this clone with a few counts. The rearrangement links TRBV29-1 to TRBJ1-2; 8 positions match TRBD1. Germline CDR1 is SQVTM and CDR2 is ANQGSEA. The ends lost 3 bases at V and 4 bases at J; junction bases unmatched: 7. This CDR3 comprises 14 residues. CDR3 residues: CSVDRGQGGYGYTF. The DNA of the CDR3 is TGCAGCGTTGACAGAGGACAGGGAGGCTATGGCTACACCTTC.